These 13 T cell receptor beta chains share one sample of origin, sequenced in a study of cytomegalovirus exposure and HLA in healthy donors. PCR used 60 Vbeta primers and 13 Jbeta primers. TCRdb keeps only in-frame clones here, not all; method: immunoSEQ multiplex PCR. The top ten clones hold about 2.2% of a sample with some 150,000 clones, approximately 80% of them seen once. Sequenced material: PBMCs. The receptors shown here come from a man aged 45-60 years in good health and CMV-seronegative.

V and J are TRBV7-8 and TRBJ1-1, with 7 bases fitting TRBD1. The CDR3 totals 15 residues. Germline loops: CDR1 SGHVS, CDR2 FQNEAQ. Trimming cost V 1 base and J 5 bases; bases outside gene matches: 7. The CDR3 is CASSLDWRQGTEAFF. CDR3 bases: TGTGCCAGCAGCTTAGATTGGAGACAGGGAACTGAAGCTTTCTTT.

The gene calls are TRBV5-6 and TRBJ1-1; TRBD1 matches 8 bases. CDR1 SGHDT and CDR2 YYEEEE come from the germline V gene. CDR3 length: 14 amino acids. The V and J ends lost 1 base and 6 bases, in that order; junction bases with no gene match: 5. The CDR3 DNA sequence: TGTGCCAGCAGCTTGTCCCCAGGGGGCCCTGAAGCTTTCTTT. This codes for CASSLSPGGPEAFF.

About this clone: Relative to the germline gene, one junction end is altered; a read error may explain this. The chain employs TRBV28 and TRBJ2-1, with a possible D match to TRBD2 (5 bases). CDR1 is MDHEN, CDR2 SYDVKM, per germline. The CDR3 has 11 residues. CDR3 amino acids: CASSLSSVFVF. The CDR3 region has the DNA TGTGCCAGCAGTTTAAGTAGCGTCTTCGTCTTC.

The sample holds a few counts of this clone. This chain uses TRBV7-2 with TRBJ1-5; weak D call: TRBD1 (6 bases). The CDR3 has 14 residues. The germline V and J ends were trimmed by 2 bases and 6 bases, with 11 bases remaining between them. The germline V gene encodes CDR1 SGHTA and CDR2 FQGNSA. The CDR3 region is CASSLIQGGQPQHF. CDR3 nucleotide sequence: TGTGCCAGCAGCTTAATACAGGGTGGTCAGCCCCAGCATTTT.

V gene TRBV28 combines with J gene TRBJ1-5, with D tentatively TRBD1 (6 bases). V was clipped by 7 bases and J by 2 bases, with 9 bases between them. The CDR3 is made up of 13 amino acids. Germline V gene sequence: CDR1 MDHEN, CDR2 SYDVKM. In DNA form, the CDR3 reads TGTGCCAGCAAGGACAGCGGCAATCAGCCCCAGCATTTT. This translates into CASKDSGNQPQHF.

This chain connects TRBV27 to TRBJ1-2; D not certain. This CDR3 is 14 amino acids long. Trimming removed 4 bases at V and 0 bases at J, with 9 bases between. Germline lookup yields CDR1 MNHEY and CDR2 SMNVEV (reference sequence). The CDR3 protein is CASSSHGANYGYTF. The CDR3, as DNA: TGTGCCAGCAGTTCTCACGGGGCTAACTATGGCTACACCTTC.

The genes are TRBV28 and TRBJ2-1; 7 bases agree with TRBD1. The V gene's germline CDR1 is MDHEN and CDR2 SYDVKM. The J segment lost 15 bases and the V segment lost 5 bases, leaving 13 bases of the junction unmatched. The CDR3 runs to 13 residues. Here the CDR3 reads CASSDLDRLSWFF. In DNA, the CDR3 is TGTGCCAGCAGTGACCTGGACAGGTTGTCTTGGTTCTTC. Filled out from reference TRBV28 and TRBJ2-1, the complete variable domain reads DVKVTQSSRYLVKRTGEKVFLECVQDMDHENMFWYRQDPGLGLRLIYFSYDVKMKEKGDIPEGYSVSREKKERFSLILESASTNQTSMYLCASSDLDRLSWFFGPGTRLTVL.

The chain has TRBV27 and TRBJ2-7; D might be TRBD1 (6 bases). The V and J ends lost 5 bases and 3 bases respectively, with 14 bases between them. Germline V gene data show CDR1 as MNHEY and CDR2 as SMNVEV (reference sequence). The CDR3 totals 14 residues. The CDR3 DNA is TGTGCCAGCAGTCTGGTGGGGGCTAACTACGAGCAGTACTTC. Translating gives CASSLVGANYEQYF.

The chain has TRBV9 and TRBJ1-4; TRBD1 is a possible D gene (6 bases). The ends were cut back, 0 bases at V and 7 bases at J, with 16 bases in the middle. The CDR3 is 16 amino acids. Germline V gene lookup returns CDR1 SGDLS and CDR2 YYNGEE. The CDR3 spells CASSVGGNRESEKLFF. CDR3 nucleotides: TGTGCCAGCAGCGTAGGAGGAAACAGGGAGAGTGAAAAACTGTTTTTT.

This chain connects TRBV10-3 to TRBJ1-5; D remains unclear. V lost 0 bases and J lost 0, with 6 bases in between. The CDR3 runs to 15 residues. The germline CDR1 and CDR2 sequences are ENHRY and SYGVKD. CDR3 sequence: CAISESAGSNQPQHF. The CDR3 DNA reads as TGTGCCATCAGTGAGTCAGCAGGTAGCAATCAGCCCCAGCATTTT.

The V gene is TRBV10-1, the J gene TRBJ2-1; D perhaps matches TRBD2 (6 bases). The CDR3 runs 14 residues. With 6 bases removed from V and 8 bases from J, the gap between germline ends came to 17 bases. Germline CDR1 WNHNN, CDR2 SYGVQD (reference sequence). The CDR3 region has the DNA TGCGCCAGCAGGAGGGACTCCTTTGGGGATGAGCAGTTCTTC. This encodes CASRRDSFGDEQFF.

The table lists this clone with a count of one. Germline is not matched at one junction end, which may reflect a read error. The V call is TRBV5-6, the J call TRBJ2-5; 11 bases agree with TRBD1. The CDR3 is made up of 13 amino acids. CDR1 is SGHDT, CDR2 YYEEEE, per germline. The CDR3 protein is CASSLEDRGRPDF. The CDR3 region has the DNA TGTGCCAGCAGCCTCGAGGACAGGGGGCGTCCGGACTTC.

The V and J genes are TRBV9 and TRBJ1-1, with a weak D call TRBD1 (6 bases). The ends were cut back, 1 base at V and 4 bases at J, with 14 bases in the middle. Germline lookup yields CDR1 SGDLS and CDR2 YYNGEE. This CDR3 has 15 amino acids. The CDR3 sequence is CASSVSPGEGTEAFF. The CDR3 region has the DNA TGTGCCAGCAGCGTATCCCCAGGGGAAGGCACTGAAGCTTTCTTT.